The 28 T cell receptor beta chains below come from one sample, sequenced in a study of a mutant IDH1 vaccine in newly diagnosed glioma. Clones were sequenced by immunoSEQ multiplex PCR, and TCRdb holds only the in-frame ones, with some missing. The sample includes around 92,000 clones, 85% to 90% of them seen just once. Time point noted: baseline, week 1 (first vaccination visit). The treatment was: pre-vaccination baseline after standard-of-care therapy. Sample: PBMCs, taken from a glioma patient treated with radiotherapy, temozolomide or both. The origin of the receptors is a woman aged 45-60 years with glioma.

The chain recombines TRBV9 with TRBJ2-1; no clear D gene. Germline assignment: CDR1 SGDLS and CDR2 YYNGEE. The V end was cut by 0 bases, the J end by 2 bases, with 12 bases between. The CDR3 is 16 residues long. The CDR3 region has the DNA TGTGCCAGCAGCGTAGAGCTGGATCGCGCCTACAATGAGCAGTTCTTC. Protein sequence: CASSVELDRAYNEQFF.

This clone appeared a single time. The chain uses TRBV7-6 and TRBJ1-3, with D unresolved. CDR1 and CDR2 from the germline V gene are SGHVS and FNYEAQ. CDR3 length: 16 residues. The V end was cut by 3 bases, the J end by 1 base, with 13 bases between. CDR3 protein: CASSFLGSASGNTIYF. CDR3 DNA: TGTGCCAGCAGCTTCTTGGGGTCGGCTTCTGGAAACACCATATATTTT.

V usage is TRBV10-3 and J usage is TRBJ2-3, with 10 bases matching TRBD2. The germline V gene encodes CDR1 ENHRY and CDR2 SYGVKD. With V trimmed by 5 bases and J by 2 bases, 7 bases remained unmatched. The length of the CDR3 is 16 residues. The CDR3 DNA follows: TGTGCCATCAGTTCAGGACTAGCGGCATCCACAGATACGCAGTATTTT. This encodes CAISSGLAASTDTQYF.

The chain has TRBV4-2 and TRBJ2-1; no firm D call. This CDR3 has 11 amino acids. V dropped 1 base and J dropped 6 bases, with 1 base sitting between them. Germline V gene data show CDR1 as LGHNA and CDR2 as YNFKEQ. CDR3: CASSQANEQFF. The DNA of the CDR3 is TGTGCCAGCAGCCAAGCCAATGAGCAGTTCTTC.

The chain couples TRBV7-9 to TRBJ2-3; 8 bases agree with TRBD2. Trimming at V came to 3 bases and at J to 5 bases, leaving 10 bases not matched to a gene. The germline V gene encodes CDR1 SEHNR and CDR2 FQNEAQ (reference sequence). The CDR3 covers 16 residues. The CDR3 loop reads CASSFPSSGSIDTQYF. CDR3 bases: TGTGCCAGCAGCTTCCCCTCCAGCGGGAGTATAGATACGCAGTATTTT.

This chain links TRBV10-3 with TRBJ1-5; possibly TRBD1 for D (5 bases). Trimming left V 4 bases short and J 7 bases short, with 17 bases between. CDR1 and CDR2 from the germline V gene are ENHRY and SYGVKD. The CDR3 is 15 residues long. The CDR3 here is CAISGGGGAGQPQHF. The DNA of the CDR3 is TGTGCCATCAGTGGGGGGGGAGGAGCAGGCCAGCCCCAGCATTTT.

J is TRBJ2-1 and V is TRBV11-2, with a weak D call TRBD2 (6 bases). The CDR3 runs 18 residues. Trimming took off 4 bases at V and 3 bases at J, with 22 bases between the two ends. The germline CDR1 and CDR2 sequences are SGHAT and FQNNGV. CDR3 region: CASSSPFPGTEIYNEQFF. The CDR3 coding sequence is TGTGCCAGCAGCTCCCCGTTTCCCGGGACTGAGATCTACAATGAGCAGTTCTTC.

This rearrangement joins TRBV5-8 to TRBJ1-2; TRBD1 might be the D (5 bases). The CDR3 has 14 amino acids. The germline V and J ends were trimmed by 5 bases and 2 bases, with 13 bases remaining between them. Germline CDR1 is SGHTS and CDR2 is YDEGEE. Here the CDR3 reads CASSFDRMNYGYTF. In DNA, the CDR3 is TGTGCCAGCAGTTTCGACAGAATGAACTATGGCTACACCTTC.

This clone was counted a single time. The gene calls are TRBV7-3 and TRBJ2-7; the match to TRBD1 covers 7 bases. The germline CDR1 and CDR2 sequences are SGHTA and FQGTGA. The ends lost 5 bases at V and 6 bases at J; junction bases unmatched: 13. The length of the CDR3 is 15 residues. The CDR3 coding sequence is TGTGCCAGCAGCCCGACCGGGACAGAGTTGAGCGAGCAGTACTTC. It translates to CASSPTGTELSEQYF.

This chain joins TRBV19 and TRBJ2-1; 9 bases are a match to TRBD1. The ends lost 1 base at V and 3 bases at J; junction bases unmatched: 1. This CDR3 comprises 15 residues. The germline V gene has CDR1 LNHDA and CDR2 SQIVND (reference sequence). This CDR3 reads CASSIGGQGYNEQFF. CDR3 nucleotide sequence: TGTGCCAGTAGTATAGGGGGACAGGGCTACAATGAGCAGTTCTTC.

This clone was seen a single time. The chain employs TRBV5-5 and TRBJ1-5; maybe TRBD1 (5 bases). Germline V CDR1 and CDR2: SGHKS, YYEKEE (reference sequence). V lost 5 bases and J lost 4, with 7 bases in between. The CDR3 has 12 residues. CDR3 sequence reads: CASRAGNQPQHF. Written as DNA, the CDR3 is TGTGCCAGCAGGGCAGGGAATCAGCCCCAGCATTTT. Supplemented by reference TRBV5-5 and TRBJ1-5, the full variable domain reads DAGVTQSPTHLIKTRGQQVTLRCSPISGHKSVSWYQQVLGQGPQFIFQYYEKEERGRGNFPDRFSARQFPNYSSELNVNALLLGDSALYLCASRAGNQPQHFGDGTRLSIL.

Here the CDR3 reads CAISERQATNTEAFF. Written as DNA, the CDR3 is TGTGCCATCAGCGAAAGGCAGGCGACGAACACTGAAGCTTTCTTT. V gene TRBV10-3 combines with J gene TRBJ1-1; no definite D call. The germline V gene encodes CDR1 ENHRY and CDR2 SYGVKD. There are 15 residues in the CDR3. V was cut by 6 bases and J by 1 base, with 15 bases left in between.

The V gene is TRBV7-2, the J gene TRBJ1-1; the D gene is possibly TRBD1 (6 bases). This CDR3 has 15 amino acids. The V end lost 5 bases, the J end lost 1 base, and 14 bases lay between the germline ends. The germline V gene has CDR1 SGHTA and CDR2 FQGNSA. This chain's CDR3 is CASSPGTRPNTEAFF. CDR3 bases: TGTGCCAGCAGCCCGGGGACAAGGCCGAACACTGAAGCTTTCTTT.

Note on this clone: Within the sample, other DNA sequences also encode this same CDR3. The V call is TRBV6-1, the J call TRBJ1-2, with no clear D. Germline values: CDR1 MNHNS, CDR2 SASEGT. The CDR3 length is 11 residues. Between the trimmed V and J ends, which lost 2 bases and 5 bases, there was a span of 3 bases. CDR3 residues: CASSESYGYTF. As DNA, the CDR3 is TGTGCCAGCAGTGAAAGTTATGGCTACACCTTC.

This sequence joins TRBV15 and TRBJ1-5; perhaps TRBD1 as D (5 bases). The CDR3 spans 16 residues. V lost 3 bases, J lost 2 bases, and 14 bases lay in between. Germline V gives CDR1 LNHNV, CDR2 YYDKDF (reference sequence). The CDR3 coding sequence is TGTGCCACCAGCAGCCTCGCCAGGGTGGGCAATCAGCCCCAGCATTTT. This gives the protein CATSSLARVGNQPQHF.

The chain couples TRBV30 to TRBJ2-7; no firm D call. The CDR3 runs to 13 residues. Germline assignment: CDR1 GTSNPN and CDR2 SVGIG (reference sequence). V lost 3 bases and J lost 2, with 11 bases in between. The CDR3 coding sequence is TGTGCCTGGAGAGCACAAGCGACCTACGAGCAGTACTTC. Its protein product is CAWRAQATYEQYF.

V usage is TRBV2 and J usage is TRBJ2-2, with D unresolved. Germline CDR1 reads SNHLY; CDR2 reads FYNNEI. The CDR3 length is 14 residues. Trimming removed 3 bases at V and 6 bases at J, with 11 bases between. CDR3 in DNA: TGTGCCAGCAGTGACGGGCGGTGGGCCGGGGAGCTGTTTTTT. This encodes CASSDGRWAGELFF.

The chain links TRBV27 to TRBJ2-7; 16 positions match TRBD2. J gave up 4 bases and V 5 bases, and 11 bases lay outside the gene matches. The CDR3 has 18 amino acids. Looked up from germline, CDR1 is MNHEY and CDR2 is SMNVEV (reference sequence). The DNA for the CDR3 is TGTGCCAGCAGTCCCACGGGACTAGCGGGAGGGAGGAGGTACGAGCAGTACTTC. This encodes CASSPTGLAGGRRYEQYF.

This clone was observed once. V usage is TRBV6-5 and J usage is TRBJ2-4, with 7 bases aligning to TRBD1. This CDR3 spans 15 amino acids. The J segment lost 2 bases and the V segment lost 8 bases, leaving 9 bases of the junction unmatched. Looked up from germline, CDR1 is MNHEY and CDR2 is SVGAGI. In DNA, the CDR3 is TGTGCCAGCGCTACCCCGGGACAGCCCAAAAACATTCAGTACTTC. Its translation: CASATPGQPKNIQYF.

This chain joins TRBV5-1 and TRBJ2-5, with unresolved D. Germline assignment: CDR1 SGHRS and CDR2 YFSETQ. The CDR3 loop spans 13 amino acids. Trimming stripped 1 base from V and 5 bases from J, with 9 bases between. DNA of the CDR3: TGCGCCAGCAGCTTGTTCCCTTCGGAGACCCAGTACTTC. Amino acid sequence: CASSLFPSETQYF.

Written as DNA, the CDR3 is TGTGCCAGCAGCTTAACCGGGGGGAGCTACACCTTC. It encodes CASSLTGGSYTF. J is TRBJ1-2 and V is TRBV7-3, with D tentatively TRBD1 (5 bases). The ends were cut back, 0 bases at V and 9 bases at J, with 8 bases in the middle. CDR1 is SGHTA, CDR2 FQGTGA, per germline. This CDR3 region has 12 residues.

V and J are TRBV27 and TRBJ2-7; no firm D call. Germline-derived CDR1 and CDR2 are MNHEY and SMNVEV (reference sequence). The CDR3 consists of 14 residues. Trimming took 4 bases from V and 5 from J, leaving 15 bases between them. Written as DNA, the CDR3 is TGTGCCAGCAGTTCCCGAGGACGAGGAAACGAGCAGTACTTC. This translates into CASSSRGRGNEQYF.

This rearrangement joins TRBV4-1 to TRBJ2-7, with 10 bases fitting TRBD2. Germline trimming cut 2 bases from V and 4 bases from J; bases unmatched to any gene: 14. This CDR3 region has 18 residues. Germline lookup yields CDR1 MGHRA and CDR2 YSYEKL. The CDR3 loop reads CASSQNLLAGKGKYEQYF. In DNA, the CDR3 is TGCGCCAGCAGCCAAAACCTACTAGCGGGAAAGGGAAAGTACGAGCAGTACTTC.

This clone turned up a few times. The chain uses TRBV13 and TRBJ2-1; 7 positions agree with TRBD1. This CDR3 contains 15 residues. The germline gives CDR1 PRHDT, CDR2 FYEKMQ (reference sequence). Losses at the gene ends were 1 base for V and 8 bases for J; bases not matched to a gene: 8. This chain's CDR3 is CASSLETGLQDEQFF. In DNA, the CDR3 is TGTGCCAGCAGCTTAGAGACAGGGTTACAGGATGAGCAGTTCTTC.

This clone was counted only a few times. The gene calls are TRBV6-6 and TRBJ1-1; no clear D. The CDR3 sequence is 13 residues long. The V end was cut by 7 bases, the J end by 1 base, with 10 bases between. From germline, CDR1 is MNHNY and CDR2 SVGAGI (reference sequence). The CDR3 nucleotides are TGTGCCAGCACGGAGGGCCCGAACACTGAAGCTTTCTTT. Translation gives CASTEGPNTEAFF.

CDR3 in amino acids: CASSLAGSFSSTDTQYF. The CDR3 region has the DNA TGTGCCAGCAGTTTGGCAGGCAGCTTCTCTAGCACAGATACGCAGTATTTT. The chain has TRBV28 and TRBJ2-3, with no clear D. Germline V gives CDR1 MDHEN, CDR2 SYDVKM. The CDR3 covers 17 residues. Trimming took off 3 bases at V and 0 bases at J, with 16 bases between the two ends.

This chain connects TRBV5-1 to TRBJ2-1; a weak D match, TRBD2 (5 bases). Between the trimmed V and J ends, which lost 4 bases and 0 bases, there was a span of 11 bases. The CDR3 length is 15 residues. The germline gives CDR1 SGHRS, CDR2 YFSETQ. The CDR3 region is CASSVSESSYNEQFF. In nucleotides, the CDR3 is TGCGCCAGCAGCGTTAGCGAGAGCTCCTACAATGAGCAGTTCTTC. The complete variable domain, with remaining parts taken from reference TRBV5-1 and TRBJ2-1, reads KAGVTQTPRYLIKTRGQQVTLSCSPISGHRSVSWYQQTPGQGLQFLFEYFSETQRNKGNFPGRFSGRQFSNSRSEMNVSTLELGDSALYLCASSVSESSYNEQFFGPGTRLTVL.

The V and J genes are TRBV5-4 and TRBJ2-1; 9 bases align to TRBD2. V shed 3 bases, J shed 7 bases, and the junction held 14 bases outside the gene matches. Germline loops: CDR1 SGHNT, CDR2 YYREEE (reference sequence). The CDR3 length is 17 residues. CDR3 sequence (DNA): TGTGCCAGCAGCTCCGGGACTAGCAGTAGGGAAGGGAATGAGCAGTTCTTC. It encodes CASSSGTSSREGNEQFF. The full variable domain, rest sourced from reference TRBV5-4 and TRBJ2-1, is ETGVTQSPTHLIKTRGQQVTLRCSSQSGHNTVSWYQQALGQGPQFIFQYYREEENGRGNFPPRFSGLQFPNYSSELNVNALELDDSALYLCASSSGTSSREGNEQFFGPGTRLTVL.